These 20 T cell receptor beta chains were sequenced from one sample in a study of blood T cell repertoires in COVID-19. Sequencing used immunoSEQ multiplex PCR; TCRdb keeps in-frame clones, though not all of them. There are approximately 150,000 clones in the sample; about 85% occur only once, and about 8.6% lies in the top ten. Material for sequencing was PBMCs or T cells enriched from blood (not recorded which). Receptors were obtained from a woman aged 45-60 years who had recovered from COVID-19.

The chain is built from TRBV5-4 and TRBJ2-5; 11 nucleotides align to TRBD2. V dropped 4 bases and J dropped 4; count of bases not matched to a gene: 0. The CDR3 contains 13 residues. Germline assignment: CDR1 SGHNT and CDR2 YYREEE (reference sequence). CDR3 sequence (DNA): TGTGCCAGCAGCGGACTAGCGGGAGAGACCCAGTACTTC. Protein sequence: CASSGLAGETQYF.

The rearrangement links TRBV27 to TRBJ2-1; 14 nucleotides line up with TRBD2. The germline V gene encodes CDR1 MNHEY and CDR2 SMNVEV (reference sequence). This CDR3 spans 18 amino acids. V dropped 3 bases and J dropped 7; count of bases not matched to a gene: 11. The CDR3: CASSFLTIGLAGGNEQFF. DNA for the CDR3: TGTGCCAGCAGTTTCCTAACTATCGGACTAGCGGGAGGAAATGAGCAGTTCTTC.

V and J are TRBV2 and TRBJ1-5; D is unclear. The CDR3 covers 13 residues. Per germline, CDR1 SNHLY and CDR2 FYNNEI. Trimming pared 6 bases from V and 0 bases from J, leaving 6 bases between. CDR3 sequence reads: CASRVYSNQPQHF. CDR3 bases: TGTGCCAGCAGAGTCTATAGCAATCAGCCCCAGCATTTT. The full variable domain, its missing parts supplied by reference TRBV2 and TRBJ1-5, is EPEVTQTPSHQVTQMGQEVILRCVPISNHLYFYWYRQILGQKVEFLVSFYNNEISEKSEIFDDQFSVERPDGSNFTLKIRSTKLEDSAMYFCASRVYSNQPQHFGDGTRLSIL.

The chain carries TRBV3-1 (or the pseudogene TRBV3-2) and TRBJ1-5; D unresolved. In germline, CDR1 is LGHDT, CDR2 YNNKEL (reference sequence). The CDR3 loop spans 15 amino acids. Between the trimmed V and J ends, which lost 3 bases and 3 bases, there was a span of 12 bases. CDR3 sequence: CASSQDGRDNQPQHF. CDR3 sequence (DNA): TGTGCCAGCAGCCAGGATGGACGGGACAATCAGCCCCAGCATTTT.

The chain has TRBV29-1 and TRBJ1-4, with 8 nucleotides matching TRBD1. With V trimmed by 1 base and J by 10 bases, 11 bases remained unmatched. The CDR3 covers 15 residues. Germline CDR1 SQVTM, CDR2 ANQGSEA. The DNA for the CDR3 is TGCAGCGTTGAAGCCGACAGGGGAGTGCAGGGAAAACTGTTTTTT. This sequence encodes CSVEADRGVQGKLFF.

This clone was recorded a few times. The V gene is TRBV6-2 or TRBV6-3, the J gene TRBJ1-1; 10 bases are a match to TRBD1. The CDR3 is made up of 15 amino acids. Trimming cost V 5 bases and J 2 bases; bases outside gene matches: 5. Germline loops: CDR1 MNHEY, CDR2 SVGEGT. CDR3 sequence (DNA): TGTGCCAGCAGTCCCCGGGACAGGGGAAACACTGAAGCTTTCTTT. Its protein is CASSPRDRGNTEAFF.

The V and J genes are TRBV24-1 and TRBJ2-3; D is unclear. Trimming stripped 5 bases from V and 0 bases from J, with 11 bases between. The CDR3 runs 15 residues. From germline, CDR1 is KGHDR and CDR2 SFDVKD. Written as DNA, the CDR3 is TGTGCCACCAGTGGTCCGACTTCTAGCACAGATACGCAGTATTTT. Residues: CATSGPTSSTDTQYF.

The rearrangement joins TRBV5-1 to TRBJ1-6; possible D gene TRBD1, 5 bases. This CDR3 comprises 15 residues. Germline CDR1 SGHRS, CDR2 YFSETQ. The ends were cut back, 4 bases at V and 2 bases at J, with 10 bases in the middle. For the CDR3, the DNA is TGCGCCAGCAGCAGGTCAGGGACCTATAATTCACCCCTCCACTTT. This encodes CASSRSGTYNSPLHF. Full variable domain (remainder filled in from reference TRBV5-1 and TRBJ1-6): KAGVTQTPRYLIKTRGQQVTLSCSPISGHRSVSWYQQTPGQGLQFLFEYFSETQRNKGNFPGRFSGRQFSNSRSEMNVSTLELGDSALYLCASSRSGTYNSPLHFGNGTRLTVT.

The chain has TRBV6-2 or TRBV6-3 and TRBJ2-1, with no clear D. Trimming shortened V by 5 bases and J by 10 bases, and 9 bases separated the two germline ends. CDR3 length: 11 amino acids. Germline V gives CDR1 MNHEY, CDR2 SVGEGT. CDR3 loop: CASSSPREQFF. As DNA, the CDR3 is TGTGCCAGCAGTAGCCCCAGGGAGCAGTTCTTC.

The CDR3 sequence is CASSADLGTGSYNEQFF. The DNA of the CDR3 is TGTGCCAGCAGCGCTGACCTCGGGACAGGGTCCTACAATGAGCAGTTCTTC. V and J are TRBV7-9 and TRBJ2-1; 9 bases align to TRBD1. Germline trimming cut 5 bases from V and 1 base from J; bases unmatched to any gene: 9. The germline CDR1 and CDR2 sequences are SEHNR and FQNEAQ (reference sequence). The CDR3 spans 17 residues.

The CDR3 is CASSLRAGGNTIYF. The CDR3 DNA reads TGTGCCAGCAGTTTAAGGGCGGGTGGAAACACCATATATTTT. V usage is TRBV28 and J usage is TRBJ1-3; no firm D call. Germline CDR1 reads MDHEN; CDR2 reads SYDVKM. The CDR3 extends over 14 amino acids. Trimming took off 2 bases at V and 3 bases at J, with 8 bases between the two ends.

The rearrangement links TRBV7-9 to TRBJ2-7, with D unresolved. The CDR3 consists of 12 residues. V was cut by 2 bases and J by 2 bases, with 4 bases left in between. CDR1 is SEHNR and CDR2 is FQNEAQ in the germline V gene (reference sequence). The CDR3 sequence is CASSLLAYEQYF. In nucleotides, the CDR3 is TGTGCCAGCAGCTTACTAGCCTACGAGCAGTACTTC.

The J gene is TRBJ2-2, the V gene TRBV4-3; 9 bases are shared with TRBD1. From germline, CDR1 is LGHNA and CDR2 YSLEER. The CDR3 spans 16 residues. J lost 1 base, V lost 4 bases, and 4 bases had no gene match. CDR3 DNA sequence: TGCGCCAGCAGCCGTACAGGGGGCGTGAACACCGGGGAGCTGTTTTTT. This gives the protein CASSRTGGVNTGELFF.

The V and J genes are TRBV7-9 and TRBJ1-2; 8 bases map to TRBD1. The CDR3 covers 16 residues. V dropped 4 bases and J dropped 4; count of bases not matched to a gene: 11. CDR1 and CDR2 (germline): SEHNR, FQNEAQ (reference sequence). The DNA for the CDR3 is TGTGCCAGCAGCTCGGCTACGGGACAGGAGGGCTATGGCTACACCTTC. This encodes CASSSATGQEGYGYTF.

The V call is TRBV6-5, the J call TRBJ1-4; the D gene is possibly TRBD1 (5 bases). There are 13 residues in the CDR3. The V and J ends lost 6 bases and 10 bases respectively, with 15 bases between them. CDR1 MNHEY and CDR2 SVGAGI come from the germline V gene. CDR3: CASSPPGSGKLFF. The CDR3 nucleotides read TGTGCCAGCAGCCCGCCAGGGTCTGGAAAACTGTTTTTT.

CDR3 sequence reads: CASSSGMPETQYF. CDR3 in DNA: TGTGCCAGCAGCTCCGGGATGCCGGAGACCCAGTACTTC. This chain uses TRBV7-2 with TRBJ2-5; a possible D gene is TRBD2 (5 bases). The CDR3 runs to 13 residues. CDR1 and CDR2 (germline): SGHTA, FQGNSA. Trimming stripped 4 bases from V and 5 bases from J, with 11 bases between.

The V call is TRBV5-6, the J call TRBJ2-6; TRBD1 matches 9 bases. CDR1 is SGHDT, CDR2 YYEEEE, per germline. This CDR3 is 15 amino acids long. J gave up 0 bases and V 7 bases, and 2 bases lay outside the gene matches. The CDR3 sequence: CASRDRDSGANVLTF. Written as DNA, the CDR3 is TGTGCCAGCCGGGACAGGGACTCTGGGGCCAACGTCCTGACTTTC.

The CDR3 here is CASSPQAGVEEQFF. The CDR3 bases are TGTGCCAGCAGCCCCCAAGCGGGAGTGGAAGAGCAGTTCTTC. The V gene is TRBV3-1 (or the pseudogene TRBV3-2), the J gene TRBJ2-1, with TRBD2 identical over 8 bases. V shed 4 bases, J shed 10 bases, and the junction held 9 bases outside the gene matches. Germline V gene lookup returns CDR1 LGHDT and CDR2 YNNKEL (reference sequence). CDR3 length: 14 residues.

This chain uses TRBV11-3 with TRBJ1-2; 9 bases match TRBD1. With V trimmed by 3 bases and J by 6 bases, 5 bases remained unmatched. The CDR3 is 14 amino acids. Germline-derived CDR1 and CDR2 are SGHNT and YENEEA. In DNA form, the CDR3 reads TGTGCCAGCAGCTTGGACAGGGGCCGGGATGGCTACACCTTC. Translating gives CASSLDRGRDGYTF.

This chain links TRBV10-3 with TRBJ2-4, with D perhaps matching TRBD1 (6 bases). The CDR3 contains 13 residues. The germline gives CDR1 ENHRY, CDR2 SYGVKD. The V end was cut by 5 bases, the J end by 6 bases, with 11 bases between. CDR3 DNA: TGTGCCATCAGTCCGGACAGAACAAACATTCAGTACTTC. Protein: CAISPDRTNIQYF.